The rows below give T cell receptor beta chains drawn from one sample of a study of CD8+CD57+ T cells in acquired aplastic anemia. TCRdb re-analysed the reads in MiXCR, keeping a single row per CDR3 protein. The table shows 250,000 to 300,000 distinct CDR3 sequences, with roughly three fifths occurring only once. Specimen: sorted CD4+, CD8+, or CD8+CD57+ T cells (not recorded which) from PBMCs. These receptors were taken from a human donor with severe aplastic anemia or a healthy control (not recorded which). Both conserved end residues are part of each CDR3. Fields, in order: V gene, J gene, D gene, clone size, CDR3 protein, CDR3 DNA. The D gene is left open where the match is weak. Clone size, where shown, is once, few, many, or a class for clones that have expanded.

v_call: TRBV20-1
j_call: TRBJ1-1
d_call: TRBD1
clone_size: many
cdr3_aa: CSAFLGGAAEAFF
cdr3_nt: TGCAGTGCTTTCCTAGGGGGCGCGGCTGAAGCTTTCTTT

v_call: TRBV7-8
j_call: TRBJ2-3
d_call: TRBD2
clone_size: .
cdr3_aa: CASSLATSGSNEQYF
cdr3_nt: TGTGCCAGCAGCTTAGCGACTAGCGGGAGCAATGAGCAGTATTTT

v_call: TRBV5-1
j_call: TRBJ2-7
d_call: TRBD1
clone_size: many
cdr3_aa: CASSFTGEFDEQYF
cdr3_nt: TGCGCCAGCAGCTTCACAGGGGAATTCGACGAGCAGTACTTC

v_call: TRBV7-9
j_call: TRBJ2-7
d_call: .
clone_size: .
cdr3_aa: CASTQTRPPYEQYF
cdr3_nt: TGTGCCAGCACCCAGACTAGGCCCCCCTACGAGCAGTACTTC

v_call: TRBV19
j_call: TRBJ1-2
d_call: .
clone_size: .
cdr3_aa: CASSDGTAPGYGYTF
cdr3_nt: TGTGCCAGTAGTGATGGGACCGCGCCCGGCTATGGCTACACCTTC

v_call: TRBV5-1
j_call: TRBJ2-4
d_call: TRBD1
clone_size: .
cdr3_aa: CASSWTGDGNIQYF
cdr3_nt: TGCGCCAGCAGCTGGACAGGGGACGGAAACATTCAGTACTTC

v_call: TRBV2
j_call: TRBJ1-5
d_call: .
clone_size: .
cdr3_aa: CASSTSVGEPQHF
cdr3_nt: TGCGCCAGCAGCACATCAGTCGGAGAGCCCCAGCATTTT

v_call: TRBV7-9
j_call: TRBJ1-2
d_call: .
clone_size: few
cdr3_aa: CASSLAGGEGYGYTF
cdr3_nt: TGTGCCAGCAGCTTAGCCGGCGGGGAGGGCTATGGCTACACCTTC

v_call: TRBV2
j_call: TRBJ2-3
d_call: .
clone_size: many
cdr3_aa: CASRVGGPPSTDTQYF
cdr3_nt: TGTGCCAGCAGAGTGGGGGGGCCGCCTAGCACAGATACGCAGTATTTT

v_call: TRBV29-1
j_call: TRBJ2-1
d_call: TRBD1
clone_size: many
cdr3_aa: CSVERRDRVVWNEQFF
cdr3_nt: TGCAGCGTTGAACGGCGGGACAGGGTGGTTTGGAATGAGCAGTTCTTC

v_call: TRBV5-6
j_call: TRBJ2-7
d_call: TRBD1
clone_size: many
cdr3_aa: CASSFRGGYYEQYF
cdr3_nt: TGTGCCAGCAGTTTTCGAGGGGGCTACTACGAGCAGTACTTC

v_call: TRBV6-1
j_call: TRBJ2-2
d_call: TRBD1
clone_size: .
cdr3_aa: CASSEGQGYTGELFF
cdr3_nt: TGTGCCAGCAGTGAAGGACAGGGATACACCGGGGAGCTGTTTTTT

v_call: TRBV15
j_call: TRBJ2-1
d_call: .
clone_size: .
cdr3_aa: CATSREQGGTRSYNEQFF
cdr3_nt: TGTGCCACCAGCAGAGAACAGGGGGGGACCCGGAGCTACAATGAGCAGTTCTTC

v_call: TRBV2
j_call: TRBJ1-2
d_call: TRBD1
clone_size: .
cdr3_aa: CASSNTGTGFSYGYTF
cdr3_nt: TGTGCCAGCAGCAATACCGGGACAGGGTTTAGCTATGGCTACACCTTC

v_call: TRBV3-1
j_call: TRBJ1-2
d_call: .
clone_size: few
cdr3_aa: CASSQGGAGGYGYTF
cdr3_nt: TGTGCCAGCAGCCAAGGGGGGGCTGGGGGCTATGGCTACACCTTC

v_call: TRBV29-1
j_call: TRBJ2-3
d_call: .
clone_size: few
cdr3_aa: CSGSAGGHTDTQYF
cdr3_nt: TGCAGCGGCTCTGCCGGAGGCCACACAGATACGCAGTATTTT

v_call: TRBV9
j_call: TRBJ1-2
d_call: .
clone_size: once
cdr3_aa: CASSWTLRPNYGYTF
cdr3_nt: TGTGCCAGCAGTTGGACCCTTCGGCCTAACTATGGCTACACCTTC

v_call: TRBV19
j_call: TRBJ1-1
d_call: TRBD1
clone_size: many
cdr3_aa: CASTFQPHPGQEAFF
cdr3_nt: TGTGCCAGTACCTTTCAACCCCACCCGGGACAGGAAGCTTTCTTT

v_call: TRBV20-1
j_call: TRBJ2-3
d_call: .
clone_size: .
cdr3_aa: CSAMGPSTDTQYF
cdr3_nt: TGCAGTGCTATGGGACCTAGCACAGATACGCAGTATTTT

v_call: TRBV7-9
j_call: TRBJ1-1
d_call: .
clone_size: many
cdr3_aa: CANSLAGHTEAFF
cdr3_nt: TGTGCCAACAGCTTAGCGGGGCACACTGAAGCTTTCTTT

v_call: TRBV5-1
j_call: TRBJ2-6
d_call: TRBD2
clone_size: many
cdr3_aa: CASSPEGLAGAPLDGANVLTF
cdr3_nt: TGCGCCAGCAGCCCAGAGGGACTAGCGGGGGCCCCCCTCGATGGGGCCAACGTCCTGACTTTC

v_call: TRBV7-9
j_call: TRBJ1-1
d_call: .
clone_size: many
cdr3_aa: CASSLAGRNTEAFF
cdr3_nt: TGTGCCAGCAGCTTAGCCGGTAGGAACACTGAAGCTTTCTTT

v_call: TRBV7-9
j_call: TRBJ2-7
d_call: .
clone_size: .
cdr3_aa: CASSLAQGHEQYF
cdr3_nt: TGTGCCAGCAGCTTAGCCCAGGGGCACGAGCAGTACTTC

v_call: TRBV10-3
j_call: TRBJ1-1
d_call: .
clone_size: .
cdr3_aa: CAISPGGWGNTEAFF
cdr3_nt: TGTGCCATCAGTCCTGGGGGGTGGGGGAACACTGAAGCTTTCTTT

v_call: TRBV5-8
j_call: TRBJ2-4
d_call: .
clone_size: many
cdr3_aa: CASSLGRGRRYF
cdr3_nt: TGTGCCAGCAGCTTGGGGAGGGGGCGTAGGTACTTC

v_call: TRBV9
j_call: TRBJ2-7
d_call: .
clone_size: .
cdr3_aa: CASSVGGRTYEQYF
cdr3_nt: TGTGCCAGCAGCGTAGGCGGCAGGACCTACGAGCAGTACTTC

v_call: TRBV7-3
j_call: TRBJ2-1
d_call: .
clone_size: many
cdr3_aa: CASSFPHNEQFF
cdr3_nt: TGTGCCAGCAGCTTTCCCCACAATGAGCAGTTCTTC

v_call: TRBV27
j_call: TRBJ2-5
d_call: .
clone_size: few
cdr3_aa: CASQFTGTETQYF
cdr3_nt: TGTGCCAGCCAATTCACAGGGACAGAGACCCAGTACTTC

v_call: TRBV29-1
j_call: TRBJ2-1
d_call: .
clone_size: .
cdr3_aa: CSVPSLNEQFF
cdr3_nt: TGCAGCGTCCCGAGCCTCAATGAGCAGTTCTTC

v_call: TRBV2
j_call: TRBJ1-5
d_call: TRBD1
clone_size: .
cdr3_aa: CASSAFGQGAQPQHF
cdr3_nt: TGTGCCAGCAGCGCATTTGGACAGGGGGCTCAGCCCCAGCATTTT

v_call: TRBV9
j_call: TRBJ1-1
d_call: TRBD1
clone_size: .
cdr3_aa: CASSTGTGELEPNTEAFF
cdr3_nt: TGTGCCAGCAGCACAGGGACAGGTGAACTTGAACCGAACACTGAAGCTTTCTTT

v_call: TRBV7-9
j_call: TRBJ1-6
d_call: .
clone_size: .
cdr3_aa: CASSLPNGPKEF
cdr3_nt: TGTGCCAGCAGCTTACCGAACGGGCCAAAAGAGTTT

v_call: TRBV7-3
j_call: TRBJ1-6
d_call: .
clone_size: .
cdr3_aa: CASSFRGGMGSPLHF
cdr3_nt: TGTGCCAGCAGCTTCCGTGGGGGAATGGGTTCACCCCTCCACTTT

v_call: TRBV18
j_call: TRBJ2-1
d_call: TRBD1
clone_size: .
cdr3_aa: CASSPRTGDNEQFF
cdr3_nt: TGTGCCAGCTCACCCCGGACAGGGGATAATGAGCAGTTCTTC

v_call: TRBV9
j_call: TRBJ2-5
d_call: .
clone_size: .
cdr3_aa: CASSRTITQGETQYF
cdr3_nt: TGTGCCAGCAGCAGAACAATCACGCAAGGGGAGACCCAGTACTTC

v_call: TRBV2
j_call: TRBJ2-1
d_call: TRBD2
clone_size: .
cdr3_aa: CASSLNSGGADEQFF
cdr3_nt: TGTGCCAGCTCACTGAATAGCGGGGGGGCCGATGAGCAGTTCTTC

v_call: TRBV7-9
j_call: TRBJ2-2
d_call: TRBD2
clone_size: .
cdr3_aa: CASSFQLAGGELFF
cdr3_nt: TGTGCCAGCAGCTTCCAACTAGCGGGCGGGGAGCTGTTTTTT

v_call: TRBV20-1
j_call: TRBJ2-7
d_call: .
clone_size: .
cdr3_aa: CSAPPLGSSYEQYF
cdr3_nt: TGCAGTGCTCCTCCTCTGGGCAGCTCCTACGAGCAGTACTTC

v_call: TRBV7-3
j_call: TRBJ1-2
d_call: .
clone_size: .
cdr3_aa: CASSLRPGDGYTF
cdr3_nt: TGTGCCAGCAGCTTAAGGCCCGGGGATGGCTACACCTTC

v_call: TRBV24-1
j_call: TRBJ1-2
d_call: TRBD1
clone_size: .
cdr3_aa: CATSRTGGGYAF
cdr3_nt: TGTGCCACCAGCCGGACAGGGGGCGGCTACGCCTTC

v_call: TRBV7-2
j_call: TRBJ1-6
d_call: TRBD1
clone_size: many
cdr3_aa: CASSPSDRGRLPLHF
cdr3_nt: TGTGCCAGCAGCCCAAGTGACAGGGGGCGCCTACCCCTCCACTTT

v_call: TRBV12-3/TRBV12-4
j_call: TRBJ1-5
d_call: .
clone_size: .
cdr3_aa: CASSSGTRRNQPQHF
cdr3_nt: TGTGCCAGCAGTTCCGGGACAAGGCGCAATCAGCCCCAGCATTTT

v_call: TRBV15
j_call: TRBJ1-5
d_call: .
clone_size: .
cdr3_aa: CATSISNSNQPQHF
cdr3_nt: TGTGCCACCAGCATCAGTAATAGCAATCAGCCCCAGCATTTT

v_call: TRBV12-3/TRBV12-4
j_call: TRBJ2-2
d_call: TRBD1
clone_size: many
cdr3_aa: CASRRILGQGANTGELFF
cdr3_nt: TGTGCCAGCAGGCGGATCCTGGGACAGGGGGCGAACACCGGGGAGCTGTTTTTT

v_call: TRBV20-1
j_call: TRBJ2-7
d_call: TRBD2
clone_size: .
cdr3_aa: CRPQGLAVQYEQYF
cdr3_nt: TGCAGACCACAAGGGCTAGCGGTCCAGTACGAGCAGTACTTC

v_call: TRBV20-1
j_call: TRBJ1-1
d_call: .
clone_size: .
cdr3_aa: CSATREANTEAFF
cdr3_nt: TGCAGTGCTACCAGGGAGGCGAACACTGAAGCTTTCTTT

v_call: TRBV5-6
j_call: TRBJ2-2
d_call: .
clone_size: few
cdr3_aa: CASSLELQGPTGELFF
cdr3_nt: TGTGCCAGCAGCTTGGAATTGCAGGGCCCTACCGGGGAGCTGTTTTTT

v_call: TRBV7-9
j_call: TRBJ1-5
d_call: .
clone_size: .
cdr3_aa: CASSYLGEPQHF
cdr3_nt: TGTGCCAGCAGCTACCTGGGCGAGCCCCAGCATTTT

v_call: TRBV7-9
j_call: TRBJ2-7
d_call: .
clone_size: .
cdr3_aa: CASSLALASSYEQYF
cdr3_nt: TGTGCCAGCAGCTTAGCGTTAGCGAGCTCCTACGAGCAGTACTTC

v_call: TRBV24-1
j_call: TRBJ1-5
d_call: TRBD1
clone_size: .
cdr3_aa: CAMTGFSNQPQHF
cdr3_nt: TGTGCTATGACAGGGTTTAGCAATCAGCCCCAGCATTTT

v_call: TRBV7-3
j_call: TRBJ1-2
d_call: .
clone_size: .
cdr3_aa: CASSLRSGGGYTF
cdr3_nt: TGTGCCAGCAGCTTAAGATCTGGGGGAGGCTACACCTTC